A selection of T cell receptor beta chains follows, all from one sample in a study of CD8 T cells in Susac syndrome. TCRdb analysed the immunoSEQ multiplex PCR reads with MiXCR anew, one entry per CDR3 protein. This sample carries roughly 80,000 distinct CDR3 sequences, roughly 91% of them seen once, and the ten largest clones take roughly 0.5%. Specimen: CD4+ T cells from PBMCs. The receptor set was obtained from a human donor with Susac syndrome. The CDR3 runs from the conserved cysteine through the conserved F or W. The order of the fields is D gene, V gene, clone size, J gene, CDR3 protein, CDR3 DNA. A D gene is named only where the DNA matches it firmly. Not every row has a clone size; where given, it reads once, few, many or a size class.

D gene: -; V gene: TRBV7-9; clone size: -; J gene: TRBJ2-1; CDR3 protein: CASSLAGNSYNEQFF; CDR3 DNA: TGTGCCAGCAGCTTAGCGGGGAATTCCTACAATGAGCAGTTCTTC
D gene: -; V gene: TRBV3-1; clone size: -; J gene: TRBJ1-6; CDR3 protein: CASSQGVSNSPLHF; CDR3 DNA: TGTGCCAGCAGCCAAGGGGTCAGTAATTCACCCCTCCACTTT
D gene: -; V gene: TRBV12-3/TRBV12-4; clone size: -; J gene: TRBJ1-4; CDR3 protein: CASREPGPKNEKLFF; CDR3 DNA: TGTGCCAGCAGGGAACCCGGGCCAAAAAATGAAAAACTGTTTTTT
D gene: -; V gene: TRBV7-2; clone size: -; J gene: TRBJ2-3; CDR3 protein: CASSSRWDTDTQYF; CDR3 DNA: TGTGCCAGCAGCTCTCGGTGGGACACAGATACGCAGTATTTT
D gene: TRBD2; V gene: TRBV7-2; clone size: -; J gene: TRBJ2-1; CDR3 protein: CASSLYPGRANNEQFF; CDR3 DNA: TGTGCCAGCAGCTTATATCCCGGGAGGGCCAATAATGAGCAGTTCTTC
D gene: -; V gene: TRBV6-6; clone size: -; J gene: TRBJ1-2; CDR3 protein: CASSPKALQANYGYTF; CDR3 DNA: TGTGCCAGCAGCCCGAAGGCCCTTCAAGCTAACTATGGCTACACCTTC
D gene: -; V gene: TRBV6-5; clone size: -; J gene: TRBJ2-1; CDR3 protein: CATRDSAWEEQFF; CDR3 DNA: TGTGCCACCCGGGACTCAGCGTGGGAGGAGCAGTTCTTC
D gene: TRBD2; V gene: TRBV10-3; clone size: -; J gene: TRBJ2-5; CDR3 protein: CAISVSGRETQYF; CDR3 DNA: TGTGCCATCAGTGTTAGCGGGAGAGAGACCCAGTACTTC
D gene: -; V gene: TRBV6-6; clone size: -; J gene: TRBJ2-5; CDR3 protein: CASRQQGAVETQYF; CDR3 DNA: TGTGCCAGCAGACAACAGGGTGCGGTGGAGACCCAGTACTTC
D gene: TRBD2; V gene: TRBV5-4; clone size: -; J gene: TRBJ2-3; CDR3 protein: CASSFYRSAGGTDTQYF; CDR3 DNA: TGTGCCAGCAGCTTCTATCGGAGCGCGGGGGGCACAGATACGCAGTATTTT
D gene: TRBD1; V gene: TRBV7-8; clone size: -; J gene: TRBJ1-5; CDR3 protein: CASSHSGTGGNQPQHF; CDR3 DNA: TGTGCCAGCAGCCATTCCGGGACAGGGGGCAATCAGCCCCAGCATTTT
D gene: -; V gene: TRBV11-2; clone size: once; J gene: TRBJ2-4; CDR3 protein: CASSQYRADGIQYF; CDR3 DNA: TGTGCCAGCAGCCAATACAGGGCGGACGGCATTCAGTACTTC
D gene: -; V gene: TRBV24-1; clone size: -; J gene: TRBJ2-5; CDR3 protein: CATSDPRDVQTQYF; CDR3 DNA: TGTGCCACCAGTGACCCCCGGGACGTGCAGACCCAGTACTTC
D gene: TRBD2; V gene: TRBV30; clone size: -; J gene: TRBJ2-5; CDR3 protein: CAGLAGGMETQYF; CDR3 DNA: TGTGCCGGACTAGCGGGAGGGATGGAGACCCAGTACTTC
D gene: -; V gene: TRBV7-2; clone size: -; J gene: TRBJ2-5; CDR3 protein: CASSLGFAQETQYF; CDR3 DNA: TGTGCCAGCAGCTTAGGATTTGCGCAAGAGACCCAGTACTTC
D gene: TRBD2; V gene: TRBV5-1; clone size: -; J gene: TRBJ2-1; CDR3 protein: CASTRSTSGYNEQFF; CDR3 DNA: TGCGCCAGCACCCGATCGACTAGCGGCTACAATGAGCAGTTCTTC
D gene: TRBD2; V gene: TRBV7-9; clone size: -; J gene: TRBJ2-1; CDR3 protein: CASSSPTSGHNEQFF; CDR3 DNA: TGTGCCAGCAGCTCACCGACTAGCGGGCATAATGAGCAGTTCTTC
D gene: TRBD1; V gene: TRBV7-2; clone size: once; J gene: TRBJ1-2; CDR3 protein: CASSTGTGPGYTF; CDR3 DNA: TGTGCCAGCAGCACCGGGACAGGGCCTGGCTACACCTTC
D gene: -; V gene: TRBV30; clone size: -; J gene: TRBJ1-1; CDR3 protein: CAWSVGFRGGTEAFF; CDR3 DNA: TGTGCCTGGAGTGTAGGATTCAGGGGAGGAACTGAAGCTTTCTTT
D gene: -; V gene: TRBV5-4; clone size: once; J gene: TRBJ2-7; CDR3 protein: CASSVWDRSSYEQYF; CDR3 DNA: TGTGCCAGCAGCGTCTGGGACCGCAGCTCCTACGAGCAGTACTTC
D gene: TRBD2; V gene: TRBV29-1; clone size: -; J gene: TRBJ2-2; CDR3 protein: CSVRTGGTGELFF; CDR3 DNA: TGCAGCGTTAGGACGGGGGGTACCGGGGAGCTGTTTTTT
D gene: -; V gene: TRBV5-1; clone size: -; J gene: TRBJ2-6; CDR3 protein: CASSLGGSADNVLTF; CDR3 DNA: TGCGCCAGCAGCCTAGGTGGATCCGCTGACAACGTCCTGACTTTC
D gene: TRBD2; V gene: TRBV5-1; clone size: -; J gene: TRBJ2-5; CDR3 protein: CASSFGKREAGETQYF; CDR3 DNA: TGCGCCAGCAGCTTTGGGAAGCGGGAGGCGGGAGAGACCCAGTACTTC
D gene: -; V gene: TRBV20-1; clone size: -; J gene: TRBJ2-7; CDR3 protein: CSAGPGQGYEQYF; CDR3 DNA: TGCAGTGCAGGTCCAGGGCAGGGCTACGAGCAGTACTTC
D gene: TRBD2; V gene: TRBV20-1; clone size: -; J gene: TRBJ2-3; CDR3 protein: CSARAERETWADTQYF; CDR3 DNA: TGCAGTGCTAGAGCCGAGCGGGAGACATGGGCAGATACGCAGTATTTT
D gene: TRBD1; V gene: TRBV20-1; clone size: -; J gene: TRBJ2-1; CDR3 protein: CSAVRTGPYNEQFF; CDR3 DNA: TGCAGTGCTGTACGGACAGGTCCTTACAATGAGCAGTTCTTC
D gene: TRBD1; V gene: TRBV19; clone size: -; J gene: TRBJ1-2; CDR3 protein: CASTAPGTAVYGYTF; CDR3 DNA: TGTGCCAGTACCGCACCTGGGACAGCCGTCTATGGCTACACCTTC
D gene: -; V gene: TRBV2; clone size: -; J gene: TRBJ2-1; CDR3 protein: CASSFETRWQFF; CDR3 DNA: TGTGCCAGCAGTTTTGAGACCAGGTGGCAGTTCTTC
D gene: -; V gene: TRBV20-1; clone size: -; J gene: TRBJ1-5; CDR3 protein: CSARDGSRGYQPQHF; CDR3 DNA: TGCAGTGCTAGAGATGGGAGCAGGGGATATCAGCCCCAGCATTTT
D gene: TRBD2; V gene: TRBV6-4; clone size: -; J gene: TRBJ2-1; CDR3 protein: CASSEGGRLQFF; CDR3 DNA: TGTGCCAGCAGTGAAGGCGGGAGGCTGCAGTTCTTC
D gene: -; V gene: TRBV7-2; clone size: -; J gene: TRBJ1-2; CDR3 protein: CASSQNAGRGYTF; CDR3 DNA: TGTGCCAGCAGCCAGAACGCGGGTAGGGGCTACACCTTC
D gene: TRBD1; V gene: TRBV27; clone size: -; J gene: TRBJ1-2; CDR3 protein: CASSLRTGVNYGYTF; CDR3 DNA: TGTGCCAGCAGTCTACGGACAGGTGTCAACTATGGCTACACCTTC
D gene: TRBD2; V gene: TRBV7-2; clone size: -; J gene: TRBJ2-5; CDR3 protein: CASSLDRLAGSQETQYF; CDR3 DNA: TGTGCCAGCAGCTTAGATCGACTAGCGGGGAGCCAAGAGACCCAGTACTTC
D gene: TRBD2; V gene: TRBV6-6; clone size: -; J gene: TRBJ2-6; CDR3 protein: CASSYGRVGANVLTF; CDR3 DNA: TGTGCCAGCAGTTATGGGAGGGTCGGGGCCAACGTCCTGACTTTC
D gene: -; V gene: TRBV20-1; clone size: -; J gene: TRBJ2-1; CDR3 protein: CSARPPVRTFPNEQFF; CDR3 DNA: TGCAGTGCTAGACCGCCTGTGCGAACCTTTCCAAATGAGCAGTTCTTC
D gene: TRBD2; V gene: TRBV28; clone size: -; J gene: TRBJ2-3; CDR3 protein: CASRPMGTSVYTDTQYF; CDR3 DNA: TGTGCCAGCAGACCTATGGGGACTAGCGTATACACAGATACGCAGTATTTT
D gene: -; V gene: TRBV9; clone size: -; J gene: TRBJ1-1; CDR3 protein: CASSPGQGLSEAFF; CDR3 DNA: TGTGCCAGCAGCCCCGGGCAGGGGTTGTCTGAAGCTTTCTTT
D gene: TRBD2; V gene: TRBV7-9; clone size: -; J gene: TRBJ2-5; CDR3 protein: CASSYRLARTPSQETQYF; CDR3 DNA: TGTGCCAGCAGCTACCGACTAGCAAGGACCCCGTCCCAAGAGACCCAGTACTTC
D gene: TRBD2; V gene: TRBV7-9; clone size: -; J gene: TRBJ2-4; CDR3 protein: CASSSRTSGRENIQYF; CDR3 DNA: TGTGCCAGCAGCTCACGGACTAGCGGGAGGGAAAACATTCAGTACTTC
D gene: TRBD2; V gene: TRBV27; clone size: once; J gene: TRBJ2-7; CDR3 protein: CATPSLAEMPYEQYF; CDR3 DNA: TGTGCCACCCCATCGCTAGCGGAGATGCCCTACGAGCAGTACTTC
D gene: -; V gene: TRBV20-1; clone size: once; J gene: TRBJ2-1; CDR3 protein: CSASYLGVTNEQFF; CDR3 DNA: TGCAGTGCTAGTTATCTAGGGGTAACCAATGAGCAGTTCTTC
D gene: -; V gene: TRBV28; clone size: -; J gene: TRBJ2-7; CDR3 protein: CASSFAPGEQYF; CDR3 DNA: TGTGCCAGCAGTTTCGCCCCCGGCGAGCAGTACTTC
D gene: -; V gene: TRBV12-3/TRBV12-4; clone size: -; J gene: TRBJ1-2; CDR3 protein: CASSLRQQGGGYTF; CDR3 DNA: TGTGCCAGCAGCCTGCGCCAACAGGGAGGGGGCTACACCTTC
D gene: TRBD2; V gene: TRBV18; clone size: -; J gene: TRBJ2-3; CDR3 protein: CASSPTTGGSPDTQYF; CDR3 DNA: TGTGCCAGCTCCCCAACGACTGGCGGGAGCCCAGATACGCAGTATTTT
D gene: -; V gene: TRBV20-1; clone size: -; J gene: TRBJ1-5; CDR3 protein: CSATAFEGRANQPQHF; CDR3 DNA: TGCAGTGCTACGGCCTTTGAGGGGAGGGCTAATCAGCCCCAGCATTTT
D gene: -; V gene: TRBV12-3/TRBV12-4; clone size: once; J gene: TRBJ2-7; CDR3 protein: CASSFYRNEQYF; CDR3 DNA: TGTGCCAGCAGTTTCTACCGGAACGAGCAGTACTTC
D gene: -; V gene: TRBV7-2; clone size: -; J gene: TRBJ2-6; CDR3 protein: CASSPRRSGANVLTF; CDR3 DNA: TGTGCCAGCAGCCCCCGGCGGTCTGGGGCCAACGTCCTGACTTTC
D gene: -; V gene: TRBV19; clone size: once; J gene: TRBJ1-3; CDR3 protein: CASSILDSSGNTIYF; CDR3 DNA: TGTGCCAGTAGTATACTGGACAGCTCTGGAAACACCATATATTTT
D gene: TRBD2; V gene: TRBV7-2; clone size: -; J gene: TRBJ2-1; CDR3 protein: CASSLSRGAYNEQFF; CDR3 DNA: TGTGCCAGCAGCTTATCGCGGGGGGCCTACAATGAGCAGTTCTTC
D gene: TRBD2; V gene: TRBV9; clone size: -; J gene: TRBJ2-6; CDR3 protein: CASSGLAGGSGANVLTF; CDR3 DNA: TGTGCCAGCAGCGGACTAGCGGGCGGCTCTGGGGCCAACGTCCTGACTTTC